This T cell receptor beta chain was recovered during a study of blood T cell repertoires in COVID-19. The overall study: Specimens from acute and convalescent COVID-19 originated in the United States, Italy and Spain. Nucleic acid was either cDNA or gDNA, and it came from T cells, B-cell-depleted T cells, or PBMCs.

Generated by immunoSEQ multiplex PCR, the TCRdb table keeps only in-frame clones and is missing some. This table holds about 47,000 clones, roughly 80% found once. Germline V CDR1 and CDR2: MGHDK, SYGVNS. The CDR3 is 14 amino acids. Trimming left V 1 base short and J 3 bases short, with 10 bases between. The sequenced sample was peripheral blood. The sequence came from a man between 60 and 75 years old with active COVID-19. V is TRBV25-1 and J is TRBJ2-7, with D perhaps matching TRBD2 (5 bases). DNA of the CDR3: TGTGCCAGCAGTGAATCCGGACTGATCTACGAGCAGTACTTC. Translating it yields CASSESGLIYEQYF.